These T cell receptor beta chains were read from a single sample in a study of blood T cell repertoires in COVID-19. The assay was immunoSEQ multiplex PCR, and TCRdb's table has in-frame clones only and misses some. The table includes under 200,000 clones, approximately 84% detected once. The material sequenced was PBMCs or T cells enriched from blood (not recorded which). The receptor set was obtained from a middle-aged woman with acute COVID-19. CDR3s include the opening cysteine and the closing phenylalanine or tryptophan. The D gene is left open where the match is weak. Some rows have no size entry. The others give once, few or many, or a class for an expanded clone.

d_gene: -; v_gene: TRBV5-1; abundance: -; j_gene: TRBJ1-6; CDR3aa: CASSFDLTRSPLHF; CDR3nt: TGCGCCAGCAGCTTTGATTTAACCCGGTCACCCCTCCACTTT
d_gene: -; v_gene: TRBV5-1; abundance: -; j_gene: TRBJ2-7; CDR3aa: CASSLVAGPSSYEQYF; CDR3nt: TGCGCCAGCAGCTTGGTGGCGGGACCGTCCTCCTACGAGCAGTACTTC
d_gene: TRBD1; v_gene: TRBV3-1/TRBV3-2; abundance: -; j_gene: TRBJ1-2; CDR3aa: CASRGTGGGYTF; CDR3nt: TGTGCCAGCAGAGGGACAGGGGGAGGCTACACCTTC
d_gene: TRBD1; v_gene: TRBV2; abundance: -; j_gene: TRBJ2-2; CDR3aa: CASSEIQGANTGELFF; CDR3nt: TGTGCCAGCAGTGAAATCCAGGGGGCGAACACCGGGGAGCTGTTTTTT
d_gene: TRBD2; v_gene: TRBV7-2; abundance: -; j_gene: TRBJ2-3; CDR3aa: CASSLDGRAADTQYF; CDR3nt: TGTGCCAGCAGCTTAGACGGGAGGGCGGCCGATACGCAGTATTTT
d_gene: TRBD1; v_gene: TRBV25-1; abundance: -; j_gene: TRBJ2-7; CDR3aa: CASSDPSDRSYEQYF; CDR3nt: TGTGCCAGCAGTGACCCTTCGGACAGGTCCTACGAGCAGTACTTC
d_gene: -; v_gene: TRBV29-1; abundance: -; j_gene: TRBJ2-7; CDR3aa: CSVRGGSGNPYEQYF; CDR3nt: TGCAGCGTTAGAGGTGGGTCAGGGAATCCCTACGAGCAGTACTTC
d_gene: TRBD2; v_gene: TRBV7-9; abundance: once; j_gene: TRBJ2-3; CDR3aa: CASSSILAGADTQYF; CDR3nt: TGTGCCAGCAGCTCCATACTAGCGGGAGCAGATACGCAGTATTTT
d_gene: -; v_gene: TRBV5-1; abundance: -; j_gene: TRBJ1-1; CDR3aa: CASSAAAGMNTEAFF; CDR3nt: TGCGCCAGCAGCGCGGCCGCGGGAATGAACACTGAAGCTTTCTTT
d_gene: -; v_gene: TRBV2; abundance: -; j_gene: TRBJ1-6; CDR3aa: CASSEGHGNSPLHF; CDR3nt: TGTGCCAGCAGTGAGGGCCACGGCAATTCACCCCTCCACTTT
d_gene: TRBD1; v_gene: TRBV6-5; abundance: -; j_gene: TRBJ2-2; CDR3aa: CASSSWTGMAGELFF; CDR3nt: TGTGCCAGCAGTTCTTGGACAGGGATGGCCGGGGAGCTGTTTTTT
d_gene: TRBD1; v_gene: TRBV30; abundance: -; j_gene: TRBJ2-3; CDR3aa: CAWSPQGAQRDTQYF; CDR3nt: TGTGCCTGGAGTCCTCAGGGGGCGCAGAGAGATACGCAGTATTTT
d_gene: -; v_gene: TRBV27; abundance: -; j_gene: TRBJ1-2; CDR3aa: CASRSGVTYGYTF; CDR3nt: TGTGCCAGCAGGTCAGGGGTTACCTATGGCTACACCTTC
d_gene: TRBD1; v_gene: TRBV6-5; abundance: -; j_gene: TRBJ2-3; CDR3aa: CASSQRTGAGDTQYF; CDR3nt: TGTGCCAGCAGCCAGAGGACAGGGGCGGGCGATACGCAGTATTTT
d_gene: -; v_gene: TRBV30; abundance: once; j_gene: TRBJ1-2; CDR3aa: CAWSAGRPYGYTF; CDR3nt: TGTGCCTGGAGTGCAGGCAGGCCTTATGGCTACACCTTC
d_gene: TRBD2; v_gene: TRBV9; abundance: -; j_gene: TRBJ2-5; CDR3aa: CASSAARGRGETQYF; CDR3nt: TGTGCCAGCAGCGCCGCCCGCGGGAGAGGGGAGACCCAGTACTTC
d_gene: -; v_gene: TRBV7-9; abundance: -; j_gene: TRBJ2-7; CDR3aa: CASSAAYEQYF; CDR3nt: TGTGCCAGCAGCGCAGCCTACGAGCAGTACTTC
d_gene: TRBD2; v_gene: TRBV10-1; abundance: -; j_gene: TRBJ2-1; CDR3aa: CASSDNHAGGPHEQFF; CDR3nt: TGCGCCAGCAGTGACAACCACGCGGGAGGGCCACATGAGCAGTTCTTC
d_gene: -; v_gene: TRBV9; abundance: -; j_gene: TRBJ1-5; CDR3aa: CASSVRDSNQPQHF; CDR3nt: TGTGCCAGCAGCGTCAGGGATAGCAATCAGCCCCAGCATTTT
d_gene: TRBD2; v_gene: TRBV27; abundance: -; j_gene: TRBJ2-5; CDR3aa: CASRPGLAVQETQYF; CDR3nt: TGTGCCAGCAGGCCGGGACTAGCGGTTCAAGAGACCCAGTACTTC
d_gene: TRBD1; v_gene: TRBV3-1/TRBV3-2; abundance: -; j_gene: TRBJ1-1; CDR3aa: CASSAFGTGVTEAFF; CDR3nt: TGTGCCAGCAGCGCGTTCGGGACAGGGGTCACTGAAGCTTTCTTT
d_gene: -; v_gene: TRBV2; abundance: -; j_gene: TRBJ1-2; CDR3aa: CASSDTYGYTF; CDR3nt: TGTGCCAGCAGTGATACATATGGCTACACCTTC
d_gene: -; v_gene: TRBV30; abundance: -; j_gene: TRBJ1-6; CDR3aa: CAWSVGGLSPLHF; CDR3nt: TGTGCCTGGAGTGTCGGGGGGCTGTCACCCCTCCACTTT
d_gene: -; v_gene: TRBV27; abundance: -; j_gene: TRBJ2-2; CDR3aa: CASSLYSTGELFF; CDR3nt: TGTGCCAGCAGTTTATACTCCACCGGGGAGCTGTTTTTT
d_gene: -; v_gene: TRBV9; abundance: -; j_gene: TRBJ2-5; CDR3aa: CASSEGRGAETQYF; CDR3nt: TGTGCCAGCAGCGAGGGGAGGGGGGCAGAGACCCAGTACTTC
d_gene: TRBD1; v_gene: TRBV19; abundance: -; j_gene: TRBJ1-5; CDR3aa: CASRGLDRGEQPQHF; CDR3nt: TGTGCCAGTCGCGGTTTGGACAGGGGGGAACAGCCCCAGCATTTT
d_gene: TRBD1; v_gene: TRBV5-1; abundance: -; j_gene: TRBJ1-1; CDR3aa: CASSPWTGNTEAFF; CDR3nt: TGCGCCAGCAGCCCATGGACAGGGAACACTGAAGCTTTCTTT
d_gene: TRBD2; v_gene: TRBV7-2; abundance: -; j_gene: TRBJ2-1; CDR3aa: CASSFSLAGDPNEQFF; CDR3nt: TGTGCCAGCAGCTTCTCTCTAGCGGGAGACCCCAATGAGCAGTTCTTC
d_gene: -; v_gene: TRBV6-1; abundance: -; j_gene: TRBJ1-1; CDR3aa: CASSEPGRSEAFF; CDR3nt: TGTGCCAGCAGTGAACCGGGGAGGTCTGAAGCTTTCTTT
d_gene: TRBD2; v_gene: TRBV5-4; abundance: -; j_gene: TRBJ2-1; CDR3aa: CASSFLSGRPFF; CDR3nt: TGTGCCAGCAGCTTTCTGAGCGGGAGGCCGTTCTTC
d_gene: TRBD1; v_gene: TRBV25-1; abundance: -; j_gene: TRBJ1-6; CDR3aa: CASGGPGTGKSPLHF; CDR3nt: TGTGCCAGCGGGGGTCCCGGGACAGGGAAGTCACCCCTCCACTTT
d_gene: -; v_gene: TRBV2; abundance: -; j_gene: TRBJ2-1; CDR3aa: CASSYRGGRTYNEQFF; CDR3nt: TGTGCCAGCAGCTATAGAGGGGGAAGGACCTACAATGAGCAGTTCTTC
d_gene: TRBD1; v_gene: TRBV5-4; abundance: -; j_gene: TRBJ1-2; CDR3aa: CASSPSGTGGIYGYTF; CDR3nt: TGTGCCAGCAGCCCCTCCGGGACAGGGGGGATCTATGGCTACACCTTC
d_gene: -; v_gene: TRBV30; abundance: -; j_gene: TRBJ1-6; CDR3aa: CAWSYGSSYNSPLHF; CDR3nt: TGTGCCTGGAGTTATGGCAGCTCCTATAATTCACCCCTCCACTTT
d_gene: -; v_gene: TRBV12-5; abundance: -; j_gene: TRBJ1-2; CDR3aa: CASGLGAPYGYTF; CDR3nt: TGTGCTAGTGGTTTGGGGGCTCCCTATGGCTACACCTTC
d_gene: -; v_gene: TRBV7-3; abundance: -; j_gene: TRBJ2-3; CDR3aa: CASSLDTDTQYF; CDR3nt: TGTGCCAGCAGCCTAGATACAGATACGCAGTATTTT
d_gene: TRBD2; v_gene: TRBV12-5; abundance: -; j_gene: TRBJ2-3; CDR3aa: CASARLAASTDTQYF; CDR3nt: TGTGCTAGTGCCCGACTAGCGGCTAGCACAGATACGCAGTATTTT
d_gene: -; v_gene: TRBV10-2; abundance: -; j_gene: TRBJ1-5; CDR3aa: CASQDSHSNQPQHF; CDR3nt: TGCGCCAGCCAGGACAGCCATAGCAATCAGCCCCAGCATTTT
d_gene: TRBD1; v_gene: TRBV2; abundance: -; j_gene: TRBJ1-1; CDR3aa: CASSPRGTGGSEAFF; CDR3nt: TGTGCCAGCAGTCCTAGAGGGACAGGGGGCTCTGAAGCTTTCTTT
d_gene: -; v_gene: TRBV5-1; abundance: -; j_gene: TRBJ1-6; CDR3aa: CASSLVRNSPLHF; CDR3nt: TGCGCCAGCAGCTTGGTACGGAATTCACCCCTCCACTTT
d_gene: -; v_gene: TRBV4-1; abundance: many; j_gene: TRBJ1-5; CDR3aa: CASSQVNMLPAREPQHF; CDR3nt: TGCGCCAGCAGCCAAGTTAATATGCTACCTGCCAGGGAGCCCCAGCATTTT
d_gene: TRBD1; v_gene: TRBV5-1; abundance: -; j_gene: TRBJ1-2; CDR3aa: CASSPGQGTYGYTF; CDR3nt: TGCGCCAGCAGCCCCGGACAGGGGACCTATGGCTACACCTTC
d_gene: -; v_gene: TRBV6-2/TRBV6-3; abundance: -; j_gene: TRBJ1-1; CDR3aa: CASSPGGSDTEAFF; CDR3nt: TGTGCCAGCAGTCCCGGAGGGTCGGACACTGAAGCTTTCTTT
d_gene: -; v_gene: TRBV7-9; abundance: -; j_gene: TRBJ2-7; CDR3aa: CASSLGAGEISYEQYF; CDR3nt: TGTGCCAGCAGCTTAGGGGCAGGGGAGATATCCTACGAGCAGTACTTC
d_gene: -; v_gene: TRBV2; abundance: few; j_gene: TRBJ1-1; CDR3aa: CASSQGRSGVWNTEAFF; CDR3nt: TGTGCCAGCAGTCAAGGAAGGTCCGGGGTGTGGAACACTGAAGCTTTCTTT